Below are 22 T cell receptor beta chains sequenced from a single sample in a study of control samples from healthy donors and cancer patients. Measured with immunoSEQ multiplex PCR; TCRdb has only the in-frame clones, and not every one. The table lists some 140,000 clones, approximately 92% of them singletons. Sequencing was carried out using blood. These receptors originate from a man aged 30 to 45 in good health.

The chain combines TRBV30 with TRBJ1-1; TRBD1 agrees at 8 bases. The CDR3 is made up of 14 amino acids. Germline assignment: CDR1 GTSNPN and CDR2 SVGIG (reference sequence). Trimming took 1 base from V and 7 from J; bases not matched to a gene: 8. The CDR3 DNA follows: TGTGCCTGGAGTGGGACAGGGATCGGGGGTGAAGCTTTCTTT. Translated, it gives CAWSGTGIGGEAFF.

Here the CDR3 DNA reads TGTGCCAGCTCACTTCCCAGGACAGTCTTGAACACTGAAGCTTTCTTT. Translation: CASSLPRTVLNTEAFF. This chain joins TRBV18 and TRBJ1-1, with TRBD1 as a possible D gene (6 bases). This CDR3 region has 16 residues. V was trimmed by 4 bases and J by 0 bases, leaving 15 bases between them. Germline V gives CDR1 KGHSH, CDR2 LQKENI.

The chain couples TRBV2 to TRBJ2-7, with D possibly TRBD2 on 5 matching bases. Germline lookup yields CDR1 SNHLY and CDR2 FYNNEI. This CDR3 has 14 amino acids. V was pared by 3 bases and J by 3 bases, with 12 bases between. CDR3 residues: CASSEIRESYEQYF. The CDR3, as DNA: TGTGCCAGCAGTGAGATTCGGGAAAGCTACGAGCAGTACTTC. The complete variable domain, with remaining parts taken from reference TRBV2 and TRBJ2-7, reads EPEVTQTPSHQVTQMGQEVILRCVPISNHLYFYWYRQILGQKVEFLVSFYNNEISEKSEIFDDQFSVERPDGSNFTLKIRSTKLEDSAMYFCASSEIRESYEQYFGPGTRLTVT.

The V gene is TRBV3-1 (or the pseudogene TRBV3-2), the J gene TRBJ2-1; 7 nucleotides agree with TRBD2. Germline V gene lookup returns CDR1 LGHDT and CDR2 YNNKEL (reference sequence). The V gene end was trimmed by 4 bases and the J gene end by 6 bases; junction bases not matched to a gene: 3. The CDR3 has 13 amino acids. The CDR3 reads CASSPRTSNEQFF. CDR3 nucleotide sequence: TGTGCCAGCAGCCCCCGGACTAGCAATGAGCAGTTCTTC.

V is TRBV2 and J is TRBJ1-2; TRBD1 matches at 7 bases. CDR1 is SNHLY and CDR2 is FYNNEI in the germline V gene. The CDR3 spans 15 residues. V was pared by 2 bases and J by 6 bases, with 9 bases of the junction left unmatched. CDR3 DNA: TGTGCCAGCAGTGAAAGTCGGGCAGGGGGAAATGGCTACACCTTC. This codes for CASSESRAGGNGYTF.

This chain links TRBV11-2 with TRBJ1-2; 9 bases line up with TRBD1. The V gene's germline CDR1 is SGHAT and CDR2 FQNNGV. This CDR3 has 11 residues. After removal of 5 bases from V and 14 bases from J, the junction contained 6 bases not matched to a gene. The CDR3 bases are TGTGCCAGCAGCCCCGGGACAGGGCCTACCTTC. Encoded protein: CASSPGTGPTF.

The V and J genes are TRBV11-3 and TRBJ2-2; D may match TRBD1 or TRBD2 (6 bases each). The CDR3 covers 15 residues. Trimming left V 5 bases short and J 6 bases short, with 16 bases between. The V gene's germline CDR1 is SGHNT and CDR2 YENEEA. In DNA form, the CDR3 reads TGTGCCAGCAGCGCCACAGGGACGGGGGCCGGGGAGCTGTTTTTT. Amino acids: CASSATGTGAGELFF.

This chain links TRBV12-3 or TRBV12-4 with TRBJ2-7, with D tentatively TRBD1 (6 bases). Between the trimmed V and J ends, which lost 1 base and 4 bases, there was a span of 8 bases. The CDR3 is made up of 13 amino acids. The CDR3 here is CASSLEGGYEQYF. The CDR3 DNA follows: TGTGCCAGCAGTTTAGAAGGGGGATACGAGCAGTACTTC.

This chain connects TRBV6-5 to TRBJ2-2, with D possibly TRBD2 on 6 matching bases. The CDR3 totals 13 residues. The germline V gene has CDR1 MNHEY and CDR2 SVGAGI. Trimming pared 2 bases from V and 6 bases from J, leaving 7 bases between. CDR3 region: CASSYGGAGELFF. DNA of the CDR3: TGTGCCAGCAGTTACGGAGGGGCCGGGGAGCTGTTTTTT.

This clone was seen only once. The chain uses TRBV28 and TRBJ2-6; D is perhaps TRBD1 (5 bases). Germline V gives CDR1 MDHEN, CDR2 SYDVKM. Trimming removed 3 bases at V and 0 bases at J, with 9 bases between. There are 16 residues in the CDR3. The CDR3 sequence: CASSFRDPSGANVLTF. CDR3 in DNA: TGTGCCAGCAGTTTCAGGGATCCCTCTGGGGCCAACGTCCTGACTTTC.

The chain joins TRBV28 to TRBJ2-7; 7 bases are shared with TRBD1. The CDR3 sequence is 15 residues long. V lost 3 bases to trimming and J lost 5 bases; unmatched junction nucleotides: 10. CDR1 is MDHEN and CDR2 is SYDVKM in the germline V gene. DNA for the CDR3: TGTGCCAGCAGTTTTTATCGTGACAGGGCAGACGAGCAGTACTTC. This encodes CASSFYRDRADEQYF. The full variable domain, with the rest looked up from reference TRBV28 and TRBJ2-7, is DVKVTQSSRYLVKRTGEKVFLECVQDMDHENMFWYRQDPGLGLRLIYFSYDVKMKEKGDIPEGYSVSREKKERFSLILESASTNQTSMYLCASSFYRDRADEQYFGPGTRLTVT.

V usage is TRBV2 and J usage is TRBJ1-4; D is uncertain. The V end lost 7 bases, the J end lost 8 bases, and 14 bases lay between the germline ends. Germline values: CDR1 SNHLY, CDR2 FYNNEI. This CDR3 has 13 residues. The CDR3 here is CASTVQRNEKLFF. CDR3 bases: TGTGCCAGCACTGTGCAGAGGAACGAAAAACTGTTTTTT.

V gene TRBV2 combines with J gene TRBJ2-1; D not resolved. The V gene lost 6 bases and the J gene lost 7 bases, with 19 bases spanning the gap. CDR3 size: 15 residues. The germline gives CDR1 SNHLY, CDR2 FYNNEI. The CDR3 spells CASRIDTLAGNEQFF. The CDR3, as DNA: TGTGCCAGCAGAATCGATACCCTGGCCGGGAATGAGCAGTTCTTC.

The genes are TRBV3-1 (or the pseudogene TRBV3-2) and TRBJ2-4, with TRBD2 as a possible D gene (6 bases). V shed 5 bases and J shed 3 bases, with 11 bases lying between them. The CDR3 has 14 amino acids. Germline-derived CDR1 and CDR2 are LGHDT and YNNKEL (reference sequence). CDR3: CASSYLGGKNIQYF. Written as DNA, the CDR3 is TGTGCCAGCAGCTATTTGGGGGGCAAAAACATTCAGTACTTC.

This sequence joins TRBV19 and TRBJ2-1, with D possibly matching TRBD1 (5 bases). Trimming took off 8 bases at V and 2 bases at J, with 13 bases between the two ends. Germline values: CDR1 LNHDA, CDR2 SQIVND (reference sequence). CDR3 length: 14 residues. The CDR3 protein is CASGALGTYNEQFF. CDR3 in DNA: TGTGCCAGTGGGGCTTTGGGGACCTACAATGAGCAGTTCTTC.

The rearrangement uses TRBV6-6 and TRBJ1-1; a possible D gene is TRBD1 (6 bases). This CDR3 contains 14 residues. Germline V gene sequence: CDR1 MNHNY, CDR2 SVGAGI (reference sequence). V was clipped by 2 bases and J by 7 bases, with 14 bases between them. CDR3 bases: TGTGCCAGCAGTTACCAGGGGAGTAGGGGTGAAGCTTTCTTT. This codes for CASSYQGSRGEAFF.

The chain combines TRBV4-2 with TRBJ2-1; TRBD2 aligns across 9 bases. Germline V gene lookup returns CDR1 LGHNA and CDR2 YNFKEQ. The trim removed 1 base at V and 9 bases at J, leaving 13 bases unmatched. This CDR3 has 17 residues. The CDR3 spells CASSQGGSGSVSGEQFF. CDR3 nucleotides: TGTGCCAGCAGCCAAGGGGGTAGCGGGAGTGTGAGTGGTGAGCAGTTCTTC.

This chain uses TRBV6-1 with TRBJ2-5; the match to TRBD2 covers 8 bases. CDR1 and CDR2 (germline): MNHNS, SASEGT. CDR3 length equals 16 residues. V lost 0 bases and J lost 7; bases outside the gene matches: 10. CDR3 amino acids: CASSEAPGGPFVTQYF. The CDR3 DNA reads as TGTGCCAGCAGTGAAGCCCCGGGAGGGCCGTTCGTGACCCAGTACTTC.

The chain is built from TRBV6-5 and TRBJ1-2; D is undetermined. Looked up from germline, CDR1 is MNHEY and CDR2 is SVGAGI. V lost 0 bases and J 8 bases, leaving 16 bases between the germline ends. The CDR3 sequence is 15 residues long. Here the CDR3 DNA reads TGTGCCAGCAGTTACTCGATATCGGGAAGGGAAGGCTACACCTTC. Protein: CASSYSISGREGYTF.

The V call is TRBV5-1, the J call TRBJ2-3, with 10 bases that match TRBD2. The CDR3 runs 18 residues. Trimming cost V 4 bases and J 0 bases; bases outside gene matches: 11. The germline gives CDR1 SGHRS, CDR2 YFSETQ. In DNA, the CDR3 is TGCGCCAGCAGCGCCGCACTTCTAGCGGGGGATAGCACAGATACGCAGTATTTT. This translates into CASSAALLAGDSTDTQYF.

The CDR3 is CASNPQGWAYEQYF. CDR3 in DNA: TGTGCCAGCAACCCACAGGGATGGGCCTACGAGCAGTACTTC. The rearrangement uses TRBV2 and TRBJ2-7; tentatively, D is TRBD1 (6 bases). Germline-derived CDR1 and CDR2 are SNHLY and FYNNEI. The V gene lost 7 bases and the J gene lost 2 bases, with 15 bases spanning the gap. The CDR3 totals 14 residues.

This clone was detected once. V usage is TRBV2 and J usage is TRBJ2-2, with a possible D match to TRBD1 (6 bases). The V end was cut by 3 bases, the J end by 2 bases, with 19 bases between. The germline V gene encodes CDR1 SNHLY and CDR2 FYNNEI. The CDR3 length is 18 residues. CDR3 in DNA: TGTGCCAGCAGTGAGGGGGCAGCCGCCTTTCTTAACACCGGGGAGCTGTTTTTT. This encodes CASSEGAAAFLNTGELFF.